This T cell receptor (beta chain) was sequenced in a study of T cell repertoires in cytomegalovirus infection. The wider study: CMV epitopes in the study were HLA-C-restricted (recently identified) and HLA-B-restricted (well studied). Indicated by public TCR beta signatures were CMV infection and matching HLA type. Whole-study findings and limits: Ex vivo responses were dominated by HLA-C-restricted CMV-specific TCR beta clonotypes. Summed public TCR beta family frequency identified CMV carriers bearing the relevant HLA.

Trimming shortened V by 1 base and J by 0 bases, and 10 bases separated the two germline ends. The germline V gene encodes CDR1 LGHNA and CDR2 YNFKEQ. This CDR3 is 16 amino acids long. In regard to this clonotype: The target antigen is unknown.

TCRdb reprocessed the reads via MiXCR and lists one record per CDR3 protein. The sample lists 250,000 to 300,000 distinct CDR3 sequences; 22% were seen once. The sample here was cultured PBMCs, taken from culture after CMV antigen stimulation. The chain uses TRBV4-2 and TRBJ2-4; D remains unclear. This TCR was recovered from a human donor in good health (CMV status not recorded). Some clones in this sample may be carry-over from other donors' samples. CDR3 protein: CASSQAGLIAKNIQYF. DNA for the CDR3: TGTGCCAGCAGCCAAGCCGGGTTAATAGCCAAAAACATTCAGTACTTC.